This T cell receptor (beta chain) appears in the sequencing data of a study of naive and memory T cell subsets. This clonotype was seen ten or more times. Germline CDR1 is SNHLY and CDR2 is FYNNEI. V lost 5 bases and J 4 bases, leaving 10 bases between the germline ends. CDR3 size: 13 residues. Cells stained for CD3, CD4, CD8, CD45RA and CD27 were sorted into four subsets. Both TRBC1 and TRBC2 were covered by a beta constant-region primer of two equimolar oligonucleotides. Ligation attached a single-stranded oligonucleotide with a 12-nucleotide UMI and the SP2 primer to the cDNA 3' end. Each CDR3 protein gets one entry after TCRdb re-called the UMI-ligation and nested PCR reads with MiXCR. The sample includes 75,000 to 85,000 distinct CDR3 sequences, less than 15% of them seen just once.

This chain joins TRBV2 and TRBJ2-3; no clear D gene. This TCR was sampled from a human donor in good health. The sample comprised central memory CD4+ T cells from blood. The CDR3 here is CASSPDLSDTQYF. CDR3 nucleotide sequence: TGTGCCAGCAGTCCCGACTTATCAGATACGCAGTATTTT.